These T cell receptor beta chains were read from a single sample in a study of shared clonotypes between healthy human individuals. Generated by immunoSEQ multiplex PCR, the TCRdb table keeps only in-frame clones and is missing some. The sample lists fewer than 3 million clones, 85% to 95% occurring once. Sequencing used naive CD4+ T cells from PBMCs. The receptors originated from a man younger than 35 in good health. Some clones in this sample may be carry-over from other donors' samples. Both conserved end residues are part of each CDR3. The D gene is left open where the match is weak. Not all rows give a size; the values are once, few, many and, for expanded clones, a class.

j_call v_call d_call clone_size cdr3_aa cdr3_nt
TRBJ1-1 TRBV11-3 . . CASSLPVSYTEAFF TGTGCCAGCAGCCTTCCAGTGTCGTACACTGAAGCTTTCTTT
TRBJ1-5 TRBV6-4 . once CASSPEVRQPQHF TGTGCCAGCAGCCCGGAGGTACGTCAGCCCCAGCATTTT
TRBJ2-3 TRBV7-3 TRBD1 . CASSLRQGAADTQYF TGTGCCAGCAGCTTAAGACAGGGGGCAGCAGATACGCAGTATTTT
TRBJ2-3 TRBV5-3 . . CARSGWTRGNTQYF TGTGCCAGAAGCGGATGGACCCGTGGGAATACGCAGTATTTT
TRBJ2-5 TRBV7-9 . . CASSLVRTEETQYF TGTGCCAGCAGCTTAGTCCGGACCGAAGAGACCCAGTACTTC
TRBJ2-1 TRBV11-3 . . CASSLTVGGSYNEQFF TGTGCCAGCAGCCTTACAGTGGGGGGATCCTACAATGAGCAGTTCTTC
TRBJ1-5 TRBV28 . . CASSLGRGAGQPQHF TGTGCCAGCAGTTTAGGGAGAGGGGCCGGTCAGCCCCAGCATTTT
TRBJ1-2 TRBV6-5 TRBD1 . CASSYNRDSNYGYTF TGTGCCAGCAGTTACAACCGGGACAGCAACTATGGCTACACCTTC
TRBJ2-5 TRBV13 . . CASSLSGGGFQETQYF TGTGCCAGCAGCTTATCTGGGGGCGGGTTCCAAGAGACCCAGTACTTC
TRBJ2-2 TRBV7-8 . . CASSLGTWGDAGELFF TGTGCCAGCAGCCTTGGGACCTGGGGTGATGCCGGGGAGCTGTTTTTT
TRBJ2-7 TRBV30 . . CAWGDFPGKQYF TGTGCCTGGGGGGATTTCCCGGGTAAGCAGTACTTC